This T cell receptor (beta chain) was sequenced during a study of HIV-infected patients and healthy controls. This clonotype was counted only a few times. The repertoire came from unfractionated whole blood and reflected all unsorted peripheral T cells. Reverse transcription used 450 to 550 ng RNA and constant-region primers for alpha and beta. Using multiplexing indices, alpha and beta chain libraries were generated apart by chain-specific third strand synthesis. Two random hexamers, added before amplification and joined, formed each molecule's 12-nucleotide barcode. Each CDR3 protein gets one entry after TCRdb re-called the 5' RACE reads with MiXCR. Found here are some 25,000 distinct CDR3 sequences, 8.5% of them singletons; the top ten hold roughly 4.3%. Germline V lookup: CDR1 MNHNY, CDR2 SVGAGI (reference sequence). The CDR3 is 13 residues long. V was shortened by 6 bases and J by 4 bases, with 11 bases between the two germline ends.

This clonotype was obtained from an adult in good health. This sequence joins TRBV6-6 and TRBJ2-3; D is perhaps TRBD1 or TRBD2 (5 bases each). Sample: blood. CDR3 nucleotides: TGTGCCAGCAGCCCCAGGGACGCAGATACGCAGTATTTT. It yields the protein CASSPRDADTQYF.